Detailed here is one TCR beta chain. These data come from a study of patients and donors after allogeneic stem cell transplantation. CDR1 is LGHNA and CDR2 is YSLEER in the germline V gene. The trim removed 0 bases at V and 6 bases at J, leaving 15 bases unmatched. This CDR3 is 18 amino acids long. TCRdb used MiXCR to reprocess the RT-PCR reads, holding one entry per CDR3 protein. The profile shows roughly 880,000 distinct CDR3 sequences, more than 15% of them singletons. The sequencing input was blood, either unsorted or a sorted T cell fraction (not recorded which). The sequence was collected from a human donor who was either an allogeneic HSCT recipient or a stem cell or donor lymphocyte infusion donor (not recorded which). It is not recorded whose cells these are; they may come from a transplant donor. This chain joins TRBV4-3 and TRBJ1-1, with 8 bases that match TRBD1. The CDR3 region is CASSQDGVQGARVAEAFF. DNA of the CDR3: TGCGCCAGCAGCCAAGATGGGGTTCAGGGGGCCCGGGTCGCTGAAGCTTTCTTT.